The clone carrying this TCR beta chain came up a few times. V gave up 5 bases and J gave up 1 base; unmatched junction bases: 2. The length of the CDR3 is 14 residues. Germline V gene sequence: CDR1 SNHLY, CDR2 FYNNEI. These data belong to a study of beta chain features in type 1 diabetes. Expressed TCRB transcripts were sequenced because the entire RNA isolate underwent reverse transcription. Sequenced by immunoSEQ multiplex PCR; TCRdb stores in-frame clones only, minus some. The table shows under 950,000 clones, with 15% to 20% occurring only once. The genes are TRBV2 and TRBJ2-7; TRBD2 matches 10 bases. The material sequenced was naive CD4+ T cells from blood. This clonotype was sampled from a woman between 18 and 29 years old in good health. CDR3 region: CASSRAGGSYEQYF. The CDR3 nucleotides are TGTGCCAGCAGTCGAGCGGGAGGGTCCTACGAGCAGTACTTC.